This TCR beta chain was obtained from a study of response to subunit inactivated influenza vaccine. This clonotype was recorded a few times. Its target is unknown. Broader study findings: T cells newly recruited by each seasonal influenza vaccination are few, the authors suggested.

Germline V gene lookup returns CDR1 LNHNV and CDR2 YYDKDF (reference sequence). There are 14 residues in the CDR3. Trimming took 7 bases from V and 4 from J, leaving 13 bases between them. TCRdb processed the RT-PCR reads anew with MiXCR; each CDR3 protein has one entry. Counted here are around 790,000 distinct CDR3 sequences, around 20% occurring once; the ten biggest clones make up roughly 10%. Sequences were derived from PBMCs from blood, sampled about 5 days after vaccination. This TCR derives from a man between 50 and 59 years old who received an inactivated influenza vaccine. The chain carries TRBV15 and TRBJ2-2; TRBD2 is a possible D gene (6 bases). In nucleotides, the CDR3 is TGTGCCACCAACCGAGGAGGGGCCACCGGGGAGCTGTTTTTT. It translates to CATNRGGATGELFF. Drawing the rest from reference TRBV15 and TRBJ2-2, the complete variable domain is DAMVIQNPRYQVTQFGKPVTLSCSQTLNHNVMYWYQQKSSQAPKLLFHYYDKDFNNEADTPDNFQSRRPNTSFCFLDIRSPGLGDTAMYLCATNRGGATGELFFGEGSRLTVL.